The clone carrying this T cell receptor (beta chain) was found a few times. What it recognizes is unknown. This specimen belongs to a study of identical twins. Study-level results: Partial confounding of zero-insertion analyses by invariant MAIT and iNKT cells was possible. Surplus twin overlap in beta out-of-frame sequences was less pronounced. Models underestimated how often monozygotic twins shared out-of-frame TCR alpha.

The CDR3 has 14 amino acids. Germline V gene data show CDR1 as MNHEY and CDR2 as SMNVEV (reference sequence). V was trimmed by 8 bases and J by 0 bases, leaving 10 bases between them. Template switching introduced a universal primer site, and the cDNA bore unique molecular identifiers. TCRdb redid the calling of the 5' RACE reads with MiXCR, one entry per CDR3 protein. The profile shows about 530,000 distinct CDR3 sequences, roughly 15% of them singletons. This same sample was also part of a study on yellow fever vaccine responses in identical twins.

V is TRBV27 and J is TRBJ1-4; D not certain. The specimen sequenced was CD4+ T cells sorted from blood. This clonotype was obtained from a woman between 18 and 30 years old in good health. The DNA for the CDR3 is TGTGCCAGCCGCCCATGGGCAACTAATGAAAAACTGTTTTTT. Protein product: CASRPWATNEKLFF.